The 21 T cell receptor beta chains presented below share a single source sample, sequenced in a study of T cell changes during pregnancy in multiple sclerosis. This table comes from immunoSEQ multiplex PCR, and its TCRdb copy is limited to in-frame clones, with some not included. The data show some 130,000 clones, roughly 96% seen once. The material sequenced was peripheral blood, taken after pregnancy. The receptor source for this set is a female donor with multiple sclerosis, enrolled in a pregnancy study.

The chain employs TRBV2 and TRBJ2-2; 10 nucleotides align to TRBD2. Germline V CDR1 and CDR2: SNHLY, FYNNEI. The CDR3 is 15 residues long. V was clipped by 6 bases and J by 7 bases; unmatched bases: 8. The CDR3 reads CASRPGTSAYGELFF. For the CDR3, the DNA is TGTGCCAGCAGGCCTGGGACTAGCGCTTACGGGGAGCTGTTTTTT.

The rearrangement uses TRBV10-2 and TRBJ2-7, with TRBD2 matching over 8 bases. Germline trimming cut 2 bases from V and 2 bases from J; bases unmatched to any gene: 5. CDR3 length equals 15 residues. Per the germline V gene, CDR1 is WSHSY and CDR2 is SAAADI. CDR3: CASSETAGVTYEQYF. For the CDR3, the DNA is TGCGCCAGCAGTGAGACAGCGGGGGTAACCTACGAGCAGTACTTC.

V usage is TRBV6-1 and J usage is TRBJ2-4, with 7 positions matching TRBD1. This CDR3 is 15 amino acids long. The V gene end was trimmed by 3 bases and the J gene end by 4 bases; junction bases not matched to a gene: 6. CDR1 MNHNS and CDR2 SASEGT come from the germline V gene. The CDR3 is CASSDSDRRKNIQYF. CDR3 sequence (DNA): TGTGCCAGCAGTGATTCGGACAGGAGGAAAAACATTCAGTACTTC.

This clone was counted once. CDR3 DNA: TGTGCCAGCAGCTTGACGAGGTTAGCCAAAAACATTCAGTACTTC. Its protein product is CASSLTRLAKNIQYF. The chain couples TRBV7-2 to TRBJ2-4; D is undetermined. The length of the CDR3 is 15 residues. V lost 3 bases, J lost 0 bases, and 9 bases lay in between. CDR1 SGHTA and CDR2 FQGNSA come from the germline V gene.

The chain is built from TRBV6-1 and TRBJ1-1, with a possible D match to TRBD1 (6 bases). Germline CDR1 is MNHNS and CDR2 is SASEGT. The V gene lost 4 bases and the J gene lost 2 bases, with 8 bases spanning the gap. The CDR3 runs to 13 residues. CDR3 loop: CASSATGNTEAFF. As DNA, the CDR3 is TGTGCCAGCAGTGCGACAGGTAACACTGAAGCTTTCTTT.

The chain links TRBV19 to TRBJ2-7; D unclear. Germline V gene lookup returns CDR1 LNHDA and CDR2 SQIVND (reference sequence). With 3 bases removed from V and 3 bases from J, the gap between germline ends came to 9 bases. The CDR3 has 13 amino acids. The CDR3 DNA reads as TGTGCCAGTAGTATGGTGGTCAGCTACGAGCAGTACTTC. It codes for CASSMVVSYEQYF.

The chain is built from TRBV11-2 and TRBJ2-7, with TRBD1 as a possible D gene (6 bases). Germline-derived CDR1 and CDR2 are SGHAT and FQNNGV. Deletions cut 5 bases from V and 9 bases from J, with 23 bases between. CDR3 length: 15 residues. This chain's CDR3 is CASSQGYGNHLAQYF. The CDR3 nucleotides read TGTGCCAGCAGCCAGGGGTACGGGAACCATCTTGCGCAGTACTTC.

The CDR3, as DNA: TGTGCCAGCAGTACCGTCCTAGCGGGAGAGTACCAAGAGACCCAGTACTTC. Amino acid sequence: CASSTVLAGEYQETQYF. V usage is TRBV28 and J usage is TRBJ2-5; 10 bases agree with TRBD2. Germline-derived CDR1 and CDR2 are MDHEN and SYDVKM. This CDR3 spans 17 amino acids. Trimming at V came to 5 bases and at J to 0 bases, leaving 9 bases not matched to a gene.

This chain connects TRBV5-4 to TRBJ2-3, with D perhaps matching TRBD1 (5 bases). The CDR3 is 14 residues long. V was pared by 3 bases and J by 4 bases, with 12 bases between. Germline loops: CDR1 SGHNT, CDR2 YYREEE (reference sequence). Written as DNA, the CDR3 is TGTGCCAGCAGCTCCAAAGCAGGGTCAGATACGCAGTATTTT. As protein: CASSSKAGSDTQYF.

The chain recombines TRBV2 with TRBJ2-1; 10 bases fit TRBD2. V shed 7 bases and J 3 bases; nucleotides not matched to a gene: 6. The CDR3 runs 15 residues. The germline gives CDR1 SNHLY, CDR2 FYNNEI. In nucleotides, the CDR3 is TGTGCCAGCAAGGCACTAGCGGGAAGCTACAATGAGCAGTTCTTC. Protein product: CASKALAGSYNEQFF.

The V gene is TRBV18, the J gene TRBJ2-3, with no clear D. The length of the CDR3 is 14 residues. V was pared by 0 bases and J by 5 bases, with 9 bases between. Germline V gene lookup returns CDR1 KGHSH and CDR2 LQKENI. Here the CDR3 reads CASSPPLVQDTQYF. CDR3 sequence (DNA): TGTGCCAGCTCACCACCTCTAGTACAAGATACGCAGTATTTT.

Comments on this clone: This specimen includes other DNA sequences encoding the same CDR3. This chain links TRBV11-2 with TRBJ2-7; possibly TRBD2 for D (6 bases). With 5 bases removed from V and 0 bases from J, the gap between germline ends came to 11 bases. This CDR3 has 14 amino acids. Germline V lookup: CDR1 SGHAT, CDR2 FQNNGV. The CDR3 coding sequence is TGTGCCAGCAGCCCTGGGGGGAGCTCCTACGAGCAGTACTTC. Translation gives CASSPGGSSYEQYF.

This chain joins TRBV28 and TRBJ2-7; TRBD2 agrees at 10 bases. Germline V CDR1 and CDR2: MDHEN, SYDVKM. V lost 5 bases, J lost 1 base, and 5 bases stayed unmatched. The CDR3 consists of 15 residues. The CDR3 reads CASSTLAGGSYEQYF. The CDR3 DNA reads as TGTGCCAGCAGTACCTTAGCGGGGGGATCCTACGAGCAGTACTTC.

The V and J genes are TRBV2 and TRBJ1-5; D is possibly TRBD1 (5 bases). The CDR3 is made up of 15 amino acids. Germline V gives CDR1 SNHLY, CDR2 FYNNEI. With 5 bases removed from V and 4 bases from J, the gap between germline ends came to 15 bases. CDR3 protein: CASSPRGVLNQPQHF. The CDR3 DNA reads TGTGCCAGCAGTCCCCGGGGGGTTTTGAATCAGCCCCAGCATTTT.

The chain combines TRBV5-5 with TRBJ1-3; 7 bases agree with TRBD1. The V and J ends lost 5 bases and 1 base, in that order; junction bases with no gene match: 6. This CDR3 has 15 amino acids. The germline gives CDR1 SGHKS, CDR2 YYEKEE (reference sequence). The CDR3 reads CASSSRGSSGNTIYF. DNA of the CDR3: TGTGCCAGCAGTAGCAGGGGGTCGTCTGGAAACACCATATATTTT.

This clone was found once. The V gene is TRBV5-1, the J gene TRBJ1-4; tentative D call: TRBD1 (6 bases). The germline V gene encodes CDR1 SGHRS and CDR2 YFSETQ. The CDR3 contains 14 residues. V lost 4 bases and J 4 bases, leaving 11 bases between the germline ends. The CDR3 loop is CASSVDRLNEKLFF. DNA of the CDR3: TGCGCCAGCAGCGTCGACAGGCTTAATGAAAAACTGTTTTTT.

The chain combines TRBV5-4 with TRBJ2-7, with 9 bases lining up with TRBD2. The germline V gene has CDR1 SGHNT and CDR2 YYREEE (reference sequence). The V gene end was trimmed by 1 base and the J gene end by 6 bases; junction bases not matched to a gene: 8. This CDR3 has 15 amino acids. As DNA, the CDR3 is TGTGCCAGCAGCTTGTTGGCTAGCGGGATGGGCGAGCAGTACTTC. It translates to CASSLLASGMGEQYF.

This clone has only one observation. The chain uses TRBV10-3 and TRBJ2-3; 12 positions match TRBD2. Germline lookup yields CDR1 ENHRY and CDR2 SYGVKD. The CDR3 runs to 16 residues. Trimming took 0 bases from V and 6 from J; bases not matched to a gene: 4. The CDR3 coding sequence is TGTGCCATCAGTGAGTCGTCTAGCGGGAGGGCCGATACGCAGTATTTT. This gives the protein CAISESSSGRADTQYF.

This chain connects TRBV19 to TRBJ2-4; 7 bases agree with TRBD1. The CDR3 runs to 15 residues. Looked up from germline, CDR1 is LNHDA and CDR2 is SQIVND (reference sequence). With V trimmed by 8 bases and J by 8 bases, 15 bases remained unmatched. CDR3 residues: CASRPIGGRADIQYF. CDR3 DNA sequence: TGTGCCAGTCGCCCTATAGGGGGCAGGGCGGACATTCAGTACTTC.

The gene calls are TRBV11-2 and TRBJ1-3, with D unclear. V was shortened by 0 bases and J by 11 bases, with 14 bases between the two germline ends. Germline lookup yields CDR1 SGHAT and CDR2 FQNNGV. The CDR3 consists of 14 residues. DNA of the CDR3: TGTGCCAGCAGCTTAGACCTCCGGGGTCTTGCCATATATTTT. Protein: CASSLDLRGLAIYF. Combining the CDR3 with reference TRBV11-2 and TRBJ1-3 gives the whole variable domain EAGVAQSPRYKIIEKRQSVAFWCNPISGHATLYWYQQILGQGPKLLIQFQNNGVVDDSQLPKDRFSAERLKGVDSTLKIQPAKLEDSAVYLCASSLDLRGLAIYFGEGSWLTVV.

The chain employs TRBV4-1 and TRBJ2-3; TRBD2 aligns across 9 bases. The CDR3 has 16 residues. Germline CDR1 and CDR2: MGHRA and YSYEKL. V was clipped by 0 bases and J by 2 bases; unmatched bases: 3. The CDR3 loop reads CASSQDTSGPTDTQYF. For the CDR3, the DNA is TGCGCCAGCAGCCAAGATACTAGCGGGCCCACAGATACGCAGTATTTT.